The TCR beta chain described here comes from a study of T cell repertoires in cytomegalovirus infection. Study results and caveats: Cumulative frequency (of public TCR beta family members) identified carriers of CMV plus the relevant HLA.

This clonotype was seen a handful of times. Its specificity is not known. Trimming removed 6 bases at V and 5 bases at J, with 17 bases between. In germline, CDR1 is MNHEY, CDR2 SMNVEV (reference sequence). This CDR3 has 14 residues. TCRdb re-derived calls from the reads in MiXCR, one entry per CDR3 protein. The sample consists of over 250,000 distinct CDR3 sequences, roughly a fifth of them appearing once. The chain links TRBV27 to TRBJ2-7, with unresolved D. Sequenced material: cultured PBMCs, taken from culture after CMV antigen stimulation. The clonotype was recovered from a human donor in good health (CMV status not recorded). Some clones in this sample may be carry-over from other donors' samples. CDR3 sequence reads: CASRDVVGRDEQYF. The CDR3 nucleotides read TGTGCCAGCAGGGACGTCGTCGGCCGCGACGAGCAGTACTTC.